This TCR beta chain was recovered during a study of Graves' ophthalmopathy and Graves' hyperthyroidism. Amplification from RNA transcripts yielded the TCR beta CDR3 regions. First-round RT-PCR used HTBI primers; second-round multiplex PCR followed. TCRdb reprocessed the multiplex PCR reads with MiXCR, giving one entry per CDR3 protein. The sample gives about 220,000 distinct CDR3 sequences, under 25% of which show up once; about 46% is in the top ten. Ten or more counts support this clonotype. Germline values: CDR1 LNHDA, CDR2 SQIVND (reference sequence). V was clipped by 3 bases and J by 0 bases; unmatched bases: 10. CDR3 size: 18 residues.

This TCR came from a woman aged 45 to 65 with Graves' ophthalmopathy. Input material: peripheral blood. The chain links TRBV19 to TRBJ2-4; 8 nucleotides match TRBD1. CDR3 DNA sequence: TGTGCCAGTAGTATGACGGGACAGGTTCGTCTAGCCAAAAACATTCAGTACTTC. Amino acid sequence: CASSMTGQVRLAKNIQYF.